This entry lists 20 T cell receptor beta chains sequenced from one sample in a study of shared clonotypes between healthy human individuals. Clones were read by immunoSEQ multiplex PCR, and TCRdb kept only the in-frame ones, dropping some. Of 450,000 to 500,000 clones listed, about 85% are singletons. The sequenced material came from PBMCs. Source of these receptors: a woman between 40 and 50 years old in good health. Some clones in this sample may be carry-over from other donors' samples.

This clone was observed a single time. A read error likely explains this, since a far larger clone differs by one base. This rearrangement joins TRBV7-9 to TRBJ2-5; 10 bases line up with TRBD2. With 1 base clipped from V and 5 bases from J, the junction kept 4 bases outside the gene matches. There are 15 residues in the CDR3. The germline V gene encodes CDR1 SEHNR and CDR2 FQNEAQ (reference sequence). The DNA for the CDR3 is TGTGCCAGCAGCTTAGACCTAGCGGGAGATGAGACCCAGTACTTC. Protein product: CASSLDLAGDETQYF.

This chain connects TRBV19 to TRBJ2-1; the D call may be TRBD1 or TRBD2 (5 bases each). The germline gives CDR1 LNHDA, CDR2 SQIVND (reference sequence). The CDR3 is 15 residues long. Deletions cut 5 bases from V and 0 bases from J, with 11 bases between. The CDR3 coding sequence is TGTGCCAGTAGTTTAGCTGGGGGCTCCTACAATGAGCAGTTCTTC. Protein product: CASSLAGGSYNEQFF.

This clone was seen a single time. This probably arose from a read error, given a far larger clone one base away. In the same sample, other DNA sequences code for this CDR3. The gene calls are TRBV6-5 and TRBJ2-5, with 8 bases identical to TRBD1. The J call may not be correct, given that the DNA end is closer to TRBJ2-7. CDR1 is MNHEY, CDR2 SVGAGI, per germline. This CDR3 is built from 14 residues. CDR3 amino acids: CASSTRQGFYEQYF. CDR3 coding DNA: TGTGCCAGCAGTACGAGACAGGGGTTCTACGAGCAGTACTTC.

In this sample, this clone turned up many times. Different DNA sequences within this sample yield the same CDR3. The chain combines TRBV18 with TRBJ1-5; possible D gene TRBD1, 5 bases. This CDR3 is built from 15 residues. Germline assignment: CDR1 KGHSH and CDR2 LQKENI. V was pared by 2 bases and J by 3 bases, with 11 bases between. CDR3 amino acids: CASSPSAGYNQPQHF. CDR3 DNA sequence: TGTGCCAGCTCACCATCGGCAGGGTACAATCAGCCCCAGCATTTT. The complete variable domain, with remaining parts taken from reference TRBV18 and TRBJ1-5, reads NAGVMQNPRHLVRRRGQEARLRCSPMKGHSHVYWYRQLPEEGLKFMVYLQKENIIDESGMPKERFSAEFPKEGPSILRIQQVVRGDSAAYFCASSPSAGYNQPQHFGDGTRLSIL.

The CDR3 coding sequence is TGTGCCAGCAGTTCAACCCTCACTAGCGGGAGATATGATGAGCAGTTCTTC. Amino acid sequence: CASSSTLTSGRYDEQFF. This rearrangement joins TRBV28 to TRBJ2-1; 11 bases are shared with TRBD2. Germline trimming cut 4 bases from V and 8 bases from J; bases unmatched to any gene: 13. The CDR3 is 17 amino acids. Per the germline V gene, CDR1 is MDHEN and CDR2 is SYDVKM.

This chain uses TRBV30 with TRBJ2-4; D may be TRBD2 (5 bases). Germline V lookup: CDR1 GTSNPN, CDR2 SVGIG (reference sequence). The CDR3 is made up of 12 amino acids. Trimming pared 1 base from V and 9 bases from J, leaving 10 bases between. Here the CDR3 DNA reads TGTGCCTGGAGTGGAGGGCACGGCATTCAGTACTTC. Translated, it gives CAWSGGHGIQYF.

The chain recombines TRBV30 with TRBJ2-7; TRBD2 might be the D (7 bases). The CDR3 has 14 amino acids. V lost 2 bases and J lost 4, with 15 bases in between. The germline V gene encodes CDR1 GTSNPN and CDR2 SVGIG (reference sequence). CDR3 nucleotide sequence: TGTGCCTGGAGTAGGGTAGGGGGAGGGTACGAGCAGTACTTC. Translated: CAWSRVGGGYEQYF.

The chain has TRBV28 and TRBJ2-1; 11 nucleotides match TRBD2. The J segment lost 7 bases and the V segment lost 5 bases, leaving 10 bases of the junction unmatched. The CDR3 contains 16 residues. Germline V gene sequence: CDR1 MDHEN, CDR2 SYDVKM. This CDR3 reads CASSLTLAGVGNEQFF. The CDR3 DNA sequence: TGTGCCAGCAGTCTGACACTAGCGGGAGTCGGGAATGAGCAGTTCTTC.

Of note for this clone: This likely stems from a read error, as it lies one base from a far larger clone. This rearrangement joins TRBV18 to TRBJ2-7; D possibly corresponds to TRBD1 (5 bases). Looked up from germline, CDR1 is KGHSH and CDR2 is LQKENI. The CDR3 is made up of 13 amino acids. The CDR3 nucleotides read TGTGCCAGCTCACCAAACACAGGCTACGAGCGGTACTTC. It encodes CASSPNTGYERYF.

The chain uses TRBV5-5 and TRBJ2-2, with 7 bases matching TRBD2. After removal of 4 bases from V and 5 bases from J, the junction contained 5 bases not matched to a gene. The V gene's germline CDR1 is SGHKS and CDR2 YYEKEE (reference sequence). The CDR3 sequence is 14 residues long. The CDR3 sequence: CASSNLGGTGELFF. The CDR3, as DNA: TGTGCCAGCAGCAACTTGGGGGGGACCGGGGAGCTGTTTTTT.

Worth noting for this clone: At one of its ends the junction is not consistent with the germline gene, which may arise from a read error. V and J are TRBV7-7 and TRBJ2-3; TRBD1 matches at 7 bases. Germline-derived CDR1 and CDR2 are SSHAT and FNYEAQ (reference sequence). The CDR3 is 14 amino acids. The DNA of the CDR3 is TGTGCTAGCAGCAGGGACAGAAATTCAGATACGCAGTATTTT. This sequence encodes CASSRDRNSDTQYF.

The rearrangement uses TRBV5-1 and TRBJ1-1, with D unclear. Germline V CDR1 and CDR2: SGHRS, YFSETQ. The CDR3 sequence is 11 residues long. With 4 bases removed from V and 4 bases from J, the gap between germline ends came to 5 bases. CDR3 in DNA: TGCGCCAGCAGCGGGAGCACTGAAGCTTTCTTT. Protein product: CASSGSTEAFF.

V is TRBV11-2 and J is TRBJ2-7; possibly TRBD2 for D (6 bases). V lost 5 bases to trimming and J lost 7 bases, with 21 bases between them. Germline V gene data show CDR1 as SGHAT and CDR2 as FQNNGV. The CDR3 has 15 residues. The CDR3 reads CASSPLRGGAWEQYF. DNA for the CDR3: TGTGCCAGCAGCCCCCTTCGCGGAGGGGCTTGGGAGCAGTACTTC.

This clone came up a few times. The genes are TRBV5-1 and TRBJ2-7; 10 bases match TRBD2. This CDR3 has 14 residues. J lost 4 bases, V lost 3 bases, and 4 bases had no gene match. Germline lookup yields CDR1 SGHRS and CDR2 YFSETQ. The CDR3 loop is CASSYSSGSYEQYF. The CDR3 DNA is TGCGCCAGCAGCTACTCTAGCGGGAGTTACGAGCAGTACTTC. Combining the CDR3 with reference TRBV5-1 and TRBJ2-7 gives the whole variable domain KAGVTQTPRYLIKTRGQQVTLSCSPISGHRSVSWYQQTPGQGLQFLFEYFSETQRNKGNFPGRFSGRQFSNSRSEMNVSTLELGDSALYLCASSYSSGSYEQYFGPGTRLTVT.

This clone was detected once. J is TRBJ2-5 and V is TRBV30; D possibly corresponds to TRBD1 (6 bases). Trimming took 0 bases from V and 1 from J, leaving 15 bases between them. Germline-derived CDR1 and CDR2 are GTSNPN and SVGIG (reference sequence). The CDR3 sequence is 16 residues long. The DNA of the CDR3 is TGTGCCTGGAGTGTCCCGCCAGGGGCCATCCAAGAGACCCAGTACTTC. It yields the protein CAWSVPPGAIQETQYF. The complete variable domain, with remaining parts taken from reference TRBV30 and TRBJ2-5, reads SQTIHQWPATLVQPVGSPLSLECTVEGTSNPNLYWYRQAAGRGLQLLFYSVGIGQISSEVPQNLSASRPQDRQFILSSKKLLLSDSGFYLCAWSVPPGAIQETQYFGPGTRLLVL.

The V gene is TRBV19, the J gene TRBJ2-1, with 10 bases that match TRBD2. The CDR3 loop spans 16 amino acids. The germline V gene has CDR1 LNHDA and CDR2 SQIVND (reference sequence). The ends lost 5 bases at V and 7 bases at J; junction bases unmatched: 11. CDR3 sequence (DNA): TGTGCCAGTAGTGACCTAGCGGGAGCTCTTAGGAATGAGCAGTTCTTC. Its translation is CASSDLAGALRNEQFF. Complete variable domain (other parts from reference TRBV19 and TRBJ2-1): DGGITQSPKYLFRKEGQNVTLSCEQNLNHDAMYWYRQDPGQGLRLIYYSQIVNDFQKGDIAEGYSVSREKKESFPLTVTSAQKNPTAFYLCASSDLAGALRNEQFFGPGTRLTVL.

A few counts support this clone. J is TRBJ1-2 and V is TRBV19, with a possible D match to TRBD1 (5 bases). Germline CDR1 reads LNHDA; CDR2 reads SQIVND (reference sequence). This CDR3 comprises 13 residues. V was trimmed by 8 bases and J by 4 bases, leaving 14 bases between them. CDR3 DNA sequence: TGTGCCAGTGGTAGGGGTTCCGGCTATGGCTACACCTTC. The encoded protein is CASGRGSGYGYTF.

CDR3 bases: TGTGCCAGCTCATCCACTCCTTTCGCAGATACGCAGTATTTT. Translated: CASSSTPFADTQYF. The V and J genes are TRBV18 and TRBJ2-3; D unresolved. The CDR3 totals 14 residues. Trimming cost V 5 bases and J 4 bases, with 13 bases left between them. The germline gives CDR1 KGHSH, CDR2 LQKENI.

This chain connects TRBV6-5 to TRBJ1-1; 7 bases match TRBD1. The CDR3 is made up of 15 amino acids. V trimming: 2 bases; J trimming: 2 bases; junction bases outside the gene matches: 5. Germline assignment: CDR1 MNHEY and CDR2 SVGAGI. The CDR3 DNA reads TGTGCCAGCAGTTACGGGACAGAGATTAACACTGAAGCTTTCTTT. This codes for CASSYGTEINTEAFF.

The rearrangement uses TRBV10-3 and TRBJ1-1; weak D call: TRBD1 (5 bases). With 8 bases removed from V and 1 base from J, the gap between germline ends came to 14 bases. Germline V CDR1 and CDR2: ENHRY, SYGVKD. The length of the CDR3 is 14 residues. CDR3: CAIRREGWNTEAFF. CDR3 DNA: TGTGCCATCCGGAGGGAGGGGTGGAACACTGAAGCTTTCTTT.